Sequencing of this T cell receptor beta chain was carried out in a study of T cell responses to AZD1222 COVID-19 vaccine. Study-wide findings and caveats: It was only after the peak T cell response that any repertoires were sampled. Across the whole spike, CD4 TCRs peaked at regions 160-218 and 743-854.

As for this clone: The antigen remains unidentified.

Losses at the gene ends were 5 bases for V and 5 bases for J; bases not matched to a gene: 9. This CDR3 is built from 16 residues. Per the germline V gene, CDR1 is SGHTA and CDR2 is FQGNSA. Repertoires were generated with immunoSEQ multiplex PCR, while TCRdb's copy carries only in-frame clones and drops some. The sample yields about 170,000 clones, roughly 87% seen once. Sequencing was performed on peripheral blood, taken on day 0 of AZD1222 vaccination. The chain recombines TRBV7-2 with TRBJ1-5; 10 bases line up with TRBD1. This receptor was obtained from an adult in good health. CDR3 DNA: TGTGCCAGCAGCCCGTCGGGGACAGGGGACTATCAGCCCCAGCATTTT. It codes for CASSPSGTGDYQPQHF.